This T cell receptor beta chain is drawn from a study of blood T cells in healthy people across ages. This CDR3 comprises 16 residues. There were at least 5 micrograms of total RNA extracted from every sample. Through a sample-barcoded 5' primer and a J-beta primer mix, a second PCR was run for 7 to 11 cycles. One entry per CDR3 protein, called by TCRdb with MiXCR from the 5' RACE reads. Of 710,000 or so distinct CDR3 sequences listed, over 20% were seen once; the top ten hold 22%. Points on this clonotype: The antigen is unknown.

Study-wide points: Older age coincided with a roughly linear decline in TCR beta diversity per million T cells.

The chain links TRBV12-3 or TRBV12-4 to TRBJ2-5; TRBD2 matches 7 bases. The end of the DNA aligns better with TRBJ2-7, so the J call may be wrong. The TCR sequence derives from a man in his 70s in good health. Sequencing was carried out using blood. DNA for the CDR3: TGTGCCAGCAACCCGGGACTACCACCTGTCTCCTACGAGCAGTACGTC. Encoded protein: CASNPGLPPVSYEQYV.